The rows below give T cell receptor beta chains drawn from one sample of a study of graft-versus-host responses after intestinal transplantation. Which antigens these TCRs recognize remains unknown. Some clones are missing from TCRdb's copy, which holds only in-frame ones; the method was immunoSEQ multiplex PCR. This table has 80,000 to 100,000 clones, less than 90% appearing once. The sequenced sample was unstimulated CD8+ T cells sorted from spleen or lymph node cells, obtained before intestinal transplant. These TCRs come from a human donor who received an intestinal transplant. Each CDR3 is given with its conserved first and last residue. Fields, in order: D gene, J gene, CDR3 length, V gene, clone size, CDR3 protein, CDR3 DNA. The D gene is left open where the match is weak. Clone size appears in some rows only: once, few, many, or a class for an expanded clone.

>.|TRBJ2-5|15|TRBV25-1|.
CASSEWGTNQETQYF
TGTGCCAGCAGTGAATGGGGAACAAACCAAGAGACCCAGTACTTC
>.|TRBJ2-7|16|TRBV21-1|.
CASSKTFGPSSYEQYF
TGTGCCAGCAGCAAAACCTTCGGGCCCAGCTCCTACGAGCAGTACTTC
>.|TRBJ2-2|11|TRBV9|.
CASSVSGELFF
TGTGCCAGCAGCGTCTCCGGGGAGCTGTTTTTT
>TRBD1|TRBJ1-2|14|TRBV5-6|.
CASSFWGTGRGYTF
TGTGCCAGCAGCTTTTGGGGGACAGGGCGGGGCTACACCTTC
>TRBD2|TRBJ2-1|13|TRBV10-3|few
CAISEAGYNEQFF
TGTGCCATCAGTGAAGCGGGATACAATGAGCAGTTCTTC
>.|TRBJ1-2|11|TRBV5-5|.
CASSHSDFHTF
TGTGCCAGCAGCCACTCGGACTTCCACACCTTC
>TRBD2|TRBJ2-1|17|TRBV6-1|.
CASSDFRLAGVYNEQFF
TGTGCCAGCAGTGACTTTAGGCTAGCGGGAGTCTACAATGAGCAGTTCTTC
>.|TRBJ2-7|14|TRBV5-4|once
CASSWDGTPYEQYF
TGTGCCAGCAGCTGGGATGGCACTCCCTACGAGCAGTACTTC
>.|TRBJ1-1|15|TRBV4-1|.
CASSSPVGGNTEAFF
TGCGCCAGCAGCTCCCCCGTTGGAGGGAACACTGAAGCTTTCTTT
>TRBD1|TRBJ1-1|14|TRBV10-2|.
CASSRDRGNTEAFF
TGCGCCAGCAGTAGGGACAGGGGGAACACTGAAGCTTTCTTT
>TRBD2|TRBJ2-5|14|TRBV6-5|few
CASSYSRGGETQYF
TGTGCCAGCAGTTACTCACGGGGGGGAGAGACCCAGTACTTC
>.|TRBJ1-1|12|TRBV6-5|.
CASSYSGQYAFF
TGTGCCAGCAGTTACTCAGGGCAGTACGCTTTCTTT
>TRBD2|TRBJ2-1|15|TRBV28|.
CASSLGTSLYNEQFF
TGTGCCAGCAGTTTAGGGACTAGTCTATACAATGAGCAGTTCTTC
>TRBD1|TRBJ2-7|15|TRBV23-1|once
CASSQTRDRVHEQYF
TGCGCCAGCAGTCAAACGAGAGACAGGGTCCACGAGCAGTACTTC
>TRBD2|TRBJ2-1|14|TRBV19|.
CASTQFSGDNEQFF
TGTGCCAGTACCCAATTTAGCGGGGACAATGAGCAGTTCTTC
>.|TRBJ1-2|15|TRBV19|.
CASSPAPGPVGGYTF
TGTGCCAGTAGCCCCGCCCCGGGACCAGTGGGGGGCTACACCTTC
>.|TRBJ1-5|12|TRBV28|.
CASSGGSQPQHF
TGTGCCAGCAGCGGGGGGAGTCAGCCCCAGCATTTT
>TRBD1|TRBJ1-2|15|TRBV7-9|once
CASSFSDRDAYGYTF
TGTGCCAGCAGCTTTTCCGACAGGGATGCCTATGGCTACACCTTC
>.|TRBJ1-6|13|TRBV6-5|.
CASSYMADSPLHF
TGTGCCAGCAGTTACATGGCAGATTCACCCCTCCACTTT